Listed below are T cell receptor beta chains from one sample, sequenced in a study of OX40 agonist ivuxolimab in advanced cancers. TCRdb's copy holds only in-frame clones and misses some; the assay was immunoSEQ multiplex PCR. Among over 15,000 clones listed, 84% were seen once. The sequenced sample was CD4+ or CD8+ T cells sorted from blood, obtained in a trial of the OX40 agonist ivuxolimab. Receptors originate from an adult with an advanced solid tumor such as melanoma, head and neck, liver or kidney cancer. Each CDR3 is given with its conserved first and last residue. D genes are given only for firm matches. The size of a clone is reported for some rows only, either as once, few or many, or as a class for expanded clones.

TGTGCCTGCAGCCCCGCCCGGCAGGGTCGAACCGGGGAGCTGTTTTTT	CACSPARQGRTGELFF	NA	once	TRBV7-9	TRBJ2-2
TGCGCCAGCAGCCCCGGATCCGAAAAACTGTTTTTT	CASSPGSEKLFF	NA	NA	TRBV4-3	TRBJ1-4
TGTGCCAGCAGCTTAGACGGGGTTTTAGATACGCAGTATTTT	CASSLDGVLDTQYF	NA	NA	TRBV7-2	TRBJ2-3
TGTGCCAGCAGTTATCCGGGCCCTGCTTACGATACGCAGTATTTT	CASSYPGPAYDTQYF	NA	NA	TRBV6-5	TRBJ2-3
TGTGCCAGTAGCCTCATCGGGGGCACAGATACGCAGTATTTT	CASSLIGGTDTQYF	NA	once	TRBV19	TRBJ2-3
TGTGCCAGCCGGGGGGGGGATCTCCAAGAGACCCAGTACTTC	CASRGGDLQETQYF	TRBD2	NA	TRBV5-4	TRBJ2-5
TGTGCCTGGAGTGTTGGGGGGAATGAAAAACTGTTTTTT	CAWSVGGNEKLFF	NA	NA	TRBV30	TRBJ1-4
TGTGCCAGCAGCACCCGGGGAAGTGAGCAGTTCTTC	CASSTRGSEQFF	NA	NA	TRBV5-5	TRBJ2-1
TGTGCCAGTAGTATCACGGCAGGGGAGGCCTACGAGCAGTACTTC	CASSITAGEAYEQYF	NA	NA	TRBV19	TRBJ2-7
TGCGCCAGCAGCCAGGACAGGTCTGAAGCTTTCTTT	CASSQDRSEAFF	TRBD1	NA	TRBV4-1	TRBJ1-1
TGTGCCAGCTTCCAGCCGAGCGGGGAGCTGTTTTTT	CASFQPSGELFF	NA	NA	TRBV6-1	TRBJ2-2
TGTGCCAGCAGTGGGCGGAAGCTCATGAACACTGAAGCTTTCTTT	CASSGRKLMNTEAFF	NA	NA	TRBV25-1	TRBJ1-1
TGTGCCAGCAGCAGACAGCCTTTGGGGACTGAAGCTTTCTTT	CASSRQPLGTEAFF	NA	NA	TRBV9	TRBJ1-1
TGTGCCAGCAGTTACCAACAGGGGGCCTACAATGAGCAGTTCTTC	CASSYQQGAYNEQFF	TRBD1	NA	TRBV6-6	TRBJ2-1
TGTGCCAGCAGTTTACTGACAGGGGGCGATCAGCCCCAGCATTTT	CASSLLTGGDQPQHF	TRBD1	NA	TRBV27	TRBJ1-5
TGTGCCAGCAGCTTAGCGGCAGGGGGGCCCTATGGCTACACCTTC	CASSLAAGGPYGYTF	TRBD1	NA	TRBV11-2	TRBJ1-2
TGTGCCAGCAGCCCGGGCGCAGGGGGGGTCTACGAGCAGTACTTC	CASSPGAGGVYEQYF	NA	medium-sized	TRBV5-4	TRBJ2-7
TGTGCCAGCAGGCCTCAGGGGAATGGCTACACCTTC	CASRPQGNGYTF	NA	NA	TRBV6-5	TRBJ1-2
TGCAGCGTTGTAGACAGGGTGAACACTGAAGCTTTCTTT	CSVVDRVNTEAFF	TRBD1	NA	TRBV29-1	TRBJ1-1
TGCGCCAGCAGCCAAGGACAAGGGGGCGCGATGAATGAGCAGTTCTTC	CASSQGQGGAMNEQFF	TRBD1	NA	TRBV4-1	TRBJ2-1
TGTGCCAGCAGCCCGGGAGGGACTGAAGCTTTCTTT	CASSPGGTEAFF	NA	NA	TRBV7-9	TRBJ1-1
TGTGCCAGCAGCGTAGGCGGGGCGTCGGGCTACACCTTC	CASSVGGASGYTF	NA	NA	TRBV9	TRBJ1-2
TGTGCCAGCAGTGATAACCCGAACACTGAAGCTTTCTTT	CASSDNPNTEAFF	NA	NA	TRBV6-1	TRBJ1-1
TGTGCCAGTAGTATATCGGCAGGGGATTCCTACGAGCAGTACTTC	CASSISAGDSYEQYF	NA	NA	TRBV19	TRBJ2-7
TGTGCCAGCAGCTCCTTAGCGGGAGAAGGCTACGAGCAGTACTTC	CASSSLAGEGYEQYF	TRBD2	NA	TRBV7-8	TRBJ2-7
TGTGCCAGCAGTCCCCTGGGTGGTCAGCCCCAGCATTTT	CASSPLGGQPQHF	NA	NA	TRBV28	TRBJ1-5
TGTGCCAGCAGCTCACGATCGGGCAGCCAAGAGACCCAGTACTTC	CASSSRSGSQETQYF	NA	NA	TRBV13	TRBJ2-5
TGTGCCAGCAGCCCCCGGCGGGGGCTAGAGGGTGAAGCTTTCTTT	CASSPRRGLEGEAFF	NA	NA	TRBV5-4	TRBJ1-1
TGTGCCAGCAGCCCTGGGAACACGCTCTACGAGCAGTACTTC	CASSPGNTLYEQYF	NA	NA	TRBV5-6	TRBJ2-7
TGTGCCAGCAGCTTGGAGGTTGAAGAGACCCAGTACTTC	CASSLEVEETQYF	NA	NA	TRBV5-4	TRBJ2-5
TGTGCCAGCAGTTTCAGGATAGGGGCGCCCCAGCATTTT	CASSFRIGAPQHF	NA	few	TRBV25-1	TRBJ1-5
TGTGCCAGCAGCTTAGAGACAGGGTCTGGGGCCAACGTCCTGACTTTC	CASSLETGSGANVLTF	TRBD1	NA	TRBV7-9	TRBJ2-6
TGCGCCAGCAGCCAAGTGACAGGGGGTGGAAACACCATATATTTT	CASSQVTGGGNTIYF	TRBD1	NA	TRBV4-1	TRBJ1-3
TGTGCCAGCAGCCCCCAGGCGGGAGGGCGGTCAGATACGCAGTATTTT	CASSPQAGGRSDTQYF	TRBD2	NA	TRBV7-6	TRBJ2-3
TGTGCCAGCAGCGCCGGGACCCCCTCTCGGGAGCTGTTTTTT	CASSAGTPSRELFF	NA	NA	TRBV9	TRBJ2-2
TGTGCCAGCAGCCGGGGGGCTTACAATGAGCAGTTCTTC	CASSRGAYNEQFF	NA	NA	TRBV27	TRBJ2-1
TGTGCCAGCGGATCGGATCAGACAGGGAGGGCTTACAATGAGCAGTTCTTC	CASGSDQTGRAYNEQFF	NA	NA	TRBV7-8	TRBJ2-1
TGTGCCAGCACTCCGACTAGTCTAAATTTTGGTGAGCAGTTCTTC	CASTPTSLNFGEQFF	NA	NA	TRBV6-4	TRBJ2-1
TGCGCCAGCAGCCAAGACCAGGGGGCGGGAGAGCAGTACTTC	CASSQDQGAGEQYF	TRBD1	few	TRBV4-1	TRBJ2-7
TGTGCCAGCAGCGTAGTTGGACTAGCGGGGGAAGAGACCCAGTACTTC	CASSVVGLAGEETQYF	TRBD2	NA	TRBV9	TRBJ2-5
TGTGCCAGCAGTTTATTCGGCGGTAATGAAAAACTGTTTTTT	CASSLFGGNEKLFF	NA	NA	TRBV28	TRBJ1-4
TGCGCCAGCAGCCAATCCCCCCCAGGGCATGGCTACACCTTC	CASSQSPPGHGYTF	NA	few	TRBV4-1	TRBJ1-2
TGTGCCAGCAGCGTTGCCGGGACACCTTACGAGCAGTACTTC	CASSVAGTPYEQYF	NA	NA	TRBV2	TRBJ2-7